This T cell receptor (beta chain) was captured by sequencing in a study of cytomegalovirus exposure and HLA in healthy donors. Primers: 60 Vbeta forward and 13 Jbeta reverse. TCRdb keeps only in-frame clones here, not all; method: immunoSEQ multiplex PCR. Found here are about 130,000 clones, roughly 70% of them singletons; the top ten hold over 5%. The sequence came from a man aged 40-49 years in good health and CMV-seropositive. The sample taken for sequencing was PBMCs.

The chain's CDR3 is CASSREGGGSGNTIYF. The CDR3 region has the DNA TGTGCCAGCTCACGTGAGGGAGGCGGCTCTGGAAACACCATATATTTT. This chain connects TRBV18 to TRBJ1-3; D is undetermined. Germline assignment: CDR1 KGHSH and CDR2 LQKENI. This CDR3 has 16 amino acids. V lost 4 bases to trimming and J lost 0 bases, with 13 bases between them. Full variable domain (outside the CDR3, taken from reference TRBV18 and TRBJ1-3): NAGVMQNPRHLVRRRGQEARLRCSPMKGHSHVYWYRQLPEEGLKFMVYLQKENIIDESGMPKERFSAEFPKEGPSILRIQQVVRGDSAAYFCASSREGGGSGNTIYFGEGSWLTVV.